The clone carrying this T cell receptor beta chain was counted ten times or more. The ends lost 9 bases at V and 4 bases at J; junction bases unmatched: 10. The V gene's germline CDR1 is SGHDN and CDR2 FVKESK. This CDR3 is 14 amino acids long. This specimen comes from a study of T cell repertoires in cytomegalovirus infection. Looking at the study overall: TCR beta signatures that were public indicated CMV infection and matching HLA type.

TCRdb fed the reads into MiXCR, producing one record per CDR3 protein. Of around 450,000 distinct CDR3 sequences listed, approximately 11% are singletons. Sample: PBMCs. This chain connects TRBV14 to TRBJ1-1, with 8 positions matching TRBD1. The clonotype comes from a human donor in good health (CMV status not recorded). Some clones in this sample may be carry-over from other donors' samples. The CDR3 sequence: CASDFGQGSTEAFF. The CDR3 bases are TGTGCCAGTGACTTCGGACAGGGAAGCACTGAAGCTTTCTTT.